This section outlines one T cell receptor (beta chain) sequence together with its context. Losses at the gene ends were 5 bases for V and 6 bases for J; bases not matched to a gene: 8. The germline V gene encodes CDR1 SGHVS and CDR2 FQNEAQ. The CDR3 length is 14 residues. These data originate in a study of blood T cell repertoires in COVID-19. The assay was immunoSEQ multiplex PCR, and TCRdb's table has in-frame clones only and misses some. The sample shows roughly 410,000 clones, 70% to 90% of them seen only once. The genes are TRBV7-8 and TRBJ1-1; 8 positions match TRBD1. The TCR comes from a woman aged 60-75 years with COVID-19, enrolled during active disease. The sequencing sample was made of peripheral blood. The DNA of the CDR3 is TGTGCCAGCAGCCCGCGGACAGGGAGGGCTGAAGCTTTCTTT. Its translation: CASSPRTGRAEAFF. The whole variable domain, remainder taken from reference TRBV7-8 and TRBJ1-1, is GAGVSQSPRYKVAKRGQDVALRCDPISGHVSLFWYQQALGQGPEFLTYFQNEAQLDKSGLPSDRFFAERPEGSVSTLKIQRTQQEDSAVYLCASSPRTGRAEAFFGQGTRLTVV.